The 29 T cell receptor beta chains presented below share a single source sample, sequenced in a study of CXCR3-negative and CXCR3-positive naive CD8 T cells. Study outcomes and limitations: CXCR3-expressing naive cells carried TRB CDR3s more hydrophobic than those of CXCR3-negative naive cells.

Preparation of TRB cDNA libraries relied on 5' RACE carrying UMI labels. Using the 5' RACE reads, TCRdb records one entry per CDR3 protein without DNA. The sample data list about 130,000 distinct CDR3 sequences. These receptors' antigens are unknown. The sequenced sample was naive CXCR3+ CD8+ T cells from blood. Stated subset: CD45RO-CCR7+CD27+CD95- naive CD8+ T cells expressing CXCR3 (TNR3+). The receptors here all came from a human donor in good health. Some clones in this sample may be carry-over from other donors' samples.

The V gene is TRBV19, the J gene TRBJ1-2. The CDR3 spans 13 residues. Germline CDR1 LNHDA, CDR2 SQIVND (reference sequence). CDR3 amino acids: CASRDTGMWGYTF.

The chain links TRBV5-1 to TRBJ1-4. The CDR3 sequence is 15 residues long. CDR1 is SGHRS, CDR2 YFSETQ, per germline. The CDR3: CASSLGPKANEKLFF.

V usage is TRBV12-3 or TRBV12-4 and J usage is TRBJ2-3; the TCRdb D gene call, TRBD2, has no DNA to confirm it. This CDR3 has 13 residues. The chain's CDR3 is CASNTRGTDTQYF.

The V call is TRBV20-1, the J call TRBJ2-7. Germline loops: CDR1 DFQATT, CDR2 SNEGSKA (reference sequence). The CDR3 has 16 amino acids. The CDR3 here is CSALSVAASSYNEQFF.

This chain joins TRBV4-3 and TRBJ2-1; TCRdb calls TRBD2, which cannot be checked without DNA. The CDR3 is made up of 14 amino acids. Per germline, CDR1 LGHNA and CDR2 YSLEER. The chain's CDR3 is CASSIGLAYNEQFF.

The chain uses TRBV4-2 and TRBJ1-2. This CDR3 contains 16 residues. Germline assignment: CDR1 LGHNA and CDR2 YNFKEQ. CDR3 sequence reads: CASSQDRSDYNYGYAF.

The CDR3 is CASSQDHNEQFF. This chain joins TRBV4-1 and TRBJ2-1. This CDR3 region has 12 residues. Germline V CDR1 and CDR2: MGHRA, YSYEKL.

The chain is built from TRBV11-2 and TRBJ2-1; TCRdb's D gene call, TRBD2, goes unchecked for lack of DNA. This CDR3 is 16 amino acids long. CDR1 is SGHAT and CDR2 is FQNNGV in the germline V gene. The chain's CDR3 is CASSPPLAGGSNEQFF.

The chain recombines TRBV20-1 with TRBJ2-7. Germline CDR1 DFQATT, CDR2 SNEGSKA (reference sequence). This CDR3 is 13 amino acids long. The CDR3 protein is CSARDLQRFEQYF.

The CDR3 protein is CASSIQTGSQDGYTF. V is TRBV5-1 and J is TRBJ1-2; TCRdb indicates TRBD1, and absent DNA this call remains unverified. The V gene's germline CDR1 is SGHRS and CDR2 YFSETQ. The CDR3 length is 15 residues.

The V call is TRBV6-1, the J call TRBJ1-1; the TCRdb D gene call, TRBD1, has no DNA to confirm it. The CDR3 length is 18 residues. Germline V gene lookup returns CDR1 MNHNS and CDR2 SASEGT. The CDR3 loop is CASSEKARKDGGNTEAFF.

This chain uses TRBV4-1 with TRBJ2-3; there is no DNA to check the TCRdb D call of TRBD2. Germline CDR1 is MGHRA and CDR2 is YSYEKL. CDR3 length: 17 residues. This CDR3 reads CASSQDVPGGPTDTQYF.

CDR3: CASSLQGQFNNEQFF. V usage is TRBV12-3 or TRBV12-4 and J usage is TRBJ2-1; TCRdb gives TRBD1 as the D gene, but with no DNA this cannot be confirmed. The CDR3 contains 15 residues.

The J gene is TRBJ2-7, the V gene TRBV4-1; TCRdb returns TRBD1, unconfirmable since there is no DNA. Germline V gives CDR1 MGHRA, CDR2 YSYEKL. The CDR3 runs to 15 residues. CDR3: CASSHPGTDIREQYF.

This chain connects TRBV20-1 to TRBJ2-7; the D call from TCRdb, TRBD2, cannot be confirmed without DNA. CDR3 length: 17 amino acids. Per the germline V gene, CDR1 is DFQATT and CDR2 is SNEGSKA (reference sequence). This CDR3 reads CSAPTESGLGSPYEQYF.

The chain combines TRBV7-9 with TRBJ2-1. CDR3 length: 12 residues. Looked up from germline, CDR1 is SEHNR and CDR2 is FQNEAQ (reference sequence). CDR3 loop: CASSSTIGEQFF.

This chain joins TRBV7-9 and TRBJ2-5; TCRdb's assignment of TRBD1 cannot be checked, as there is no DNA. This CDR3 has 17 residues. CDR1 and CDR2 from the germline V gene are SEHNR and FQNEAQ (reference sequence). CDR3 in amino acids: CASSHPRGLGPVETQYF.

The gene calls are TRBV20-1 and TRBJ2-3. CDR1 is DFQATT, CDR2 SNEGSKA, per germline (reference sequence). The CDR3 sequence is 14 residues long. CDR3 region: CSALGNYGADTQYF.

The chain links TRBV21-1 to TRBJ1-5. TRBV21-1 is a pseudogene. This CDR3 is 16 amino acids long. CDR3 loop: CASSTDGVNSNQPQHF.

The chain links TRBV7-9 to TRBJ2-5. The CDR3 has 14 amino acids. Germline lookup yields CDR1 SEHNR and CDR2 FQNEAQ (reference sequence). This CDR3 reads CASSSQGFPETQYF.

This sequence joins TRBV2 and TRBJ2-3; lacking DNA, the TRBD2 call made by TCRdb goes unchecked. Germline CDR1 is SNHLY and CDR2 is FYNNEI. The CDR3 totals 15 residues. This chain's CDR3 is CASSYGLAPTDTQYF.

The chain has TRBV29-1 and TRBJ2-7; TCRdb's D call, TRBD1, is unchecked because there is no DNA. This CDR3 region has 12 residues. Germline assignment: CDR1 SQVTM and CDR2 ANQGSEA. CDR3 in amino acids: CSAADTSYEQYF.

The V call is TRBV29-1, the J call TRBJ1-2. Germline-derived CDR1 and CDR2 are SQVTM and ANQGSEA. The CDR3 covers 13 residues. The CDR3 loop is CSVDAGGVYGYTF.

V gene TRBV7-9 combines with J gene TRBJ2-4; TCRdb calls TRBD1, which cannot be checked without DNA. Per the germline V gene, CDR1 is SEHNR and CDR2 is FQNEAQ (reference sequence). This CDR3 spans 14 amino acids. The CDR3 spells CASSSRDNKNIQYF.

The rearrangement links TRBV6-2 or TRBV6-3 to TRBJ2-1; lacking DNA, the TRBD1 call made by TCRdb goes unchecked. This CDR3 spans 17 amino acids. Germline loops: CDR1 MNHEY, CDR2 SVGEGT. The CDR3 reads CASSYSRGGSSYNEQFF.

V is TRBV4-1 and J is TRBJ2-7; TCRdb gives TRBD1 as the D gene, but with no DNA this cannot be confirmed. The CDR3 sequence is 15 residues long. The V gene's germline CDR1 is MGHRA and CDR2 YSYEKL. This chain's CDR3 is CASSQDLGQGGWQYF.

This chain links TRBV7-8 with TRBJ1-2. The CDR3 consists of 14 residues. Germline V gene sequence: CDR1 SGHVS, CDR2 FQNEAQ. CDR3 sequence: CASSPETGNYGYTF.

The chain employs TRBV4-2 and TRBJ2-1; TCRdb returns TRBD2, unconfirmable since there is no DNA. The CDR3 totals 15 residues. Germline loops: CDR1 LGHNA, CDR2 YNFKEQ. The CDR3 reads CASSQVIAGGLEQFF.

This chain uses TRBV12-3 or TRBV12-4 with TRBJ1-2. The CDR3 is 14 residues long. CDR3 in amino acids: CASSLSPKGNGYTF.